The 27 T cell receptor beta chains below all came from one sample that was sequenced in a study of cytomegalovirus exposure and HLA in healthy donors. PCR primers comprised 60 Vbeta and 13 Jbeta primers. Sequenced by immunoSEQ multiplex PCR; TCRdb stores in-frame clones only, minus some. This table holds 150,000 to 200,000 clones, approximately 85% found once. The sample was PBMCs. These receptor sequences come from a woman in her late teens or twenties in good health and CMV-seronegative.

On this clone: At one end the junction does not follow the germline gene, possibly because of a read error. The chain combines TRBV7-9 with TRBJ1-2, with 8 nucleotides matching TRBD1. Germline V lookup: CDR1 SEHNR, CDR2 FQNEAQ (reference sequence). The CDR3 is 19 residues long. In nucleotides, the CDR3 is TGTTCCAGCAGCTCCAGGTCGGTGGGCAGGGGGCAGTTCGACTATGGCTACACCTTC. Translation: CSSSSRSVGRGQFDYGYTF.

This clone was counted once. This rearrangement joins TRBV7-9 to TRBJ2-1, with 8 bases identical to TRBD1. Germline CDR1 and CDR2: SEHNR and FQNEAQ (reference sequence). The CDR3 extends over 14 amino acids. V trimming: 5 bases; J trimming: 4 bases; junction bases outside the gene matches: 4. Here the CDR3 DNA reads TGTGCCAGCAGCCCGTGGACAGGGTACAATGAGCAGTTCTTC. Amino acids: CASSPWTGYNEQFF. The variable domain in full, completed from reference TRBV7-9 and TRBJ2-1, reads DTGVSQNPRHKITKRGQNVTFRCDPISEHNRLYWYRQTLGQGPEFLTYFQNEAQLEKSRLLSDRFSAERPKGSFSTLEIQRTEQGDSAMYLCASSPWTGYNEQFFGPGTRLTVL.

J is TRBJ1-5 and V is TRBV28; 8 nucleotides agree with TRBD1. The trim removed 3 bases at V and 5 bases at J, leaving 3 bases unmatched. Germline CDR1 and CDR2: MDHEN and SYDVKM. CDR3 size: 14 residues. CDR3 residues: CASSLDREDQPQHF. CDR3 bases: TGTGCCAGCAGTTTGGACAGGGAGGATCAGCCCCAGCATTTT. Filled out from reference TRBV28 and TRBJ1-5, the complete variable domain reads DVKVTQSSRYLVKRTGEKVFLECVQDMDHENMFWYRQDPGLGLRLIYFSYDVKMKEKGDIPEGYSVSREKKERFSLILESASTNQTSMYLCASSLDREDQPQHFGDGTRLSIL.

The DNA of the CDR3 is TGTGCCAGCAGCCAAGAACAAGGAGATAATGAAAAACTGTTTTTT. Amino acid sequence: CASSQEQGDNEKLFF. The rearrangement joins TRBV4-2 to TRBJ1-4; D not certain. The CDR3 sequence is 15 residues long. V dropped 0 bases and J dropped 4 bases, with 9 bases sitting between them. Looked up from germline, CDR1 is LGHNA and CDR2 is YNFKEQ.

The chain carries TRBV30 and TRBJ2-7; a weak D match, TRBD2 (5 bases). Looked up from germline, CDR1 is GTSNPN and CDR2 is SVGIG (reference sequence). V was clipped by 2 bases and J by 5 bases, with 7 bases between them. The CDR3 spans 11 residues. In nucleotides, the CDR3 is TGTGCCTGGAGTACCGGGGACGAGCAGTACTTC. Encoded protein: CAWSTGDEQYF. Full variable domain (remainder filled in from reference TRBV30 and TRBJ2-7): SQTIHQWPATLVQPVGSPLSLECTVEGTSNPNLYWYRQAAGRGLQLLFYSVGIGQISSEVPQNLSASRPQDRQFILSSKKLLLSDSGFYLCAWSTGDEQYFGPGTRLTVT.

The J gene is TRBJ1-1, the V gene TRBV19, with 7 bases matching TRBD1. The V segment lost 4 bases and the J segment 11 bases; nucleotides outside the gene matches: 4. This CDR3 has 11 residues. CDR1 LNHDA and CDR2 SQIVND come from the germline V gene (reference sequence). The CDR3 bases are TGTGCCAGTAGTAGGGACAGAGAGGCTTTCTTT. Translated: CASSRDREAFF.

The chain joins TRBV19 to TRBJ1-1; D perhaps matches TRBD1 (6 bases). V was shortened by 3 bases and J by 6 bases, with 8 bases between the two germline ends. The germline V gene has CDR1 LNHDA and CDR2 SQIVND (reference sequence). This CDR3 spans 12 amino acids. CDR3 residues: CASSIEGAEAFF. Written as DNA, the CDR3 is TGTGCCAGTAGTATCGAGGGGGCTGAAGCTTTCTTT.

This chain joins TRBV27 and TRBJ2-7, with 8 nucleotides matching TRBD1. V lost 3 bases to trimming and J lost 0 bases; unmatched junction nucleotides: 7. The CDR3 totals 16 residues. Germline V lookup: CDR1 MNHEY, CDR2 SMNVEV (reference sequence). The CDR3 nucleotides read TGTGCCAGCAGTTTCATTTCGACAGGGGCCTCCTACGAGCAGTACTTC. Translation: CASSFISTGASYEQYF.

The CDR3 nucleotides are TGTGCCGGCCAACAGGGGACTCTGGGTTCACCCCTCCACTTT. Encoded protein: CAGQQGTLGSPLHF. J is TRBJ1-6 and V is TRBV30; 7 bases are shared with TRBD1. Germline trimming cut 8 bases from V and 9 bases from J; bases unmatched to any gene: 13. The CDR3 totals 14 residues. The germline CDR1 and CDR2 sequences are GTSNPN and SVGIG (reference sequence).

This clone was found a few times. V usage is TRBV7-2 and J usage is TRBJ1-4; 10 bases are a match to TRBD1. The CDR3 is 16 residues long. Trimming cost V 3 bases and J 5 bases; bases outside gene matches: 6. Germline V lookup: CDR1 SGHTA, CDR2 FQGNSA. CDR3 amino acids: CASSFSRTGGNEKLFF. The CDR3 DNA reads TGTGCCAGCAGCTTCTCACGGACAGGGGGAAATGAAAAACTGTTTTTT.

V is TRBV13 and J is TRBJ2-3, with D perhaps TRBD2 (7 bases). The germline V and J ends were trimmed by 0 bases and 1 base, with 20 bases remaining between them. Germline V lookup: CDR1 PRHDT, CDR2 FYEKMQ (reference sequence). This CDR3 has 19 residues. CDR3 nucleotides: TGTGCCAGCAGCTTAGGTGGGGGGGGACACCGGATTCGCACAGATACGCAGTATTTT. It encodes CASSLGGGGHRIRTDTQYF. Drawing the rest from reference TRBV13 and TRBJ2-3, the complete variable domain is AAGVIQSPRHLIKEKRETATLKCYPIPRHDTVYWYQQGPGQDPQFLISFYEKMQSDKGSIPDRFSAQQFSDYHSELNMSSLELGDSALYFCASSLGGGGHRIRTDTQYFGPGTRLTVL.

The chain recombines TRBV27 with TRBJ1-5; D uncertain. Per germline, CDR1 MNHEY and CDR2 SMNVEV (reference sequence). The length of the CDR3 is 16 residues. V was shortened by 4 bases and J by 0 bases, with 13 bases between the two germline ends. CDR3 in amino acids: CASSSYPDYSNQPQHF. The CDR3 DNA sequence: TGTGCCAGCAGTTCCTATCCGGACTATAGCAATCAGCCCCAGCATTTT.

The chain combines TRBV7-2 with TRBJ1-2; unclear D gene. The CDR3 has 14 amino acids. Trimming shortened V by 1 base and J by 8 bases, and 14 bases separated the two germline ends. Germline values: CDR1 SGHTA, CDR2 FQGNSA. The CDR3 coding sequence is TGTGCCAGCAGCTTAGATGGGAGCTCGGTCGGCTACACCTTC. This encodes CASSLDGSSVGYTF.

The genes are TRBV2 and TRBJ2-5; 16 nucleotides agree with TRBD2. Germline V gene sequence: CDR1 SNHLY, CDR2 FYNNEI. This CDR3 comprises 17 residues. With 9 bases clipped from V and 4 bases from J, the junction kept 11 bases outside the gene matches. This chain's CDR3 is CASGTGTSGGAGETQYF. CDR3 nucleotide sequence: TGTGCCAGTGGTACCGGGACTAGCGGGGGGGCAGGAGAGACCCAGTACTTC.

This CDR3 reads CASSLGTEETQYF. CDR3 coding DNA: TGTGCCAGCAGCTTGGGGACAGAAGAGACCCAGTACTTC. The chain carries TRBV13 and TRBJ2-5; TRBD1 agrees at 7 bases. Germline V gene lookup returns CDR1 PRHDT and CDR2 FYEKMQ (reference sequence). The CDR3 consists of 13 residues. The ends lost 3 bases at V and 3 bases at J; junction bases unmatched: 1.

This rearrangement joins TRBV7-9 to TRBJ1-2; the D gene is possibly TRBD1 (5 bases). The CDR3 has 13 residues. V lost 6 bases to trimming and J lost 3 bases, with 11 bases between them. Germline lookup yields CDR1 SEHNR and CDR2 FQNEAQ (reference sequence). The CDR3 DNA sequence: TGTGCCAGCAGAAGCATAGGGGACTATGGCTACACCTTC. This gives the protein CASRSIGDYGYTF.

This sequence joins TRBV11-1 and TRBJ2-3, with TRBD1 identical over 7 bases. This CDR3 region has 14 residues. Germline V gene data show CDR1 as SGHAT and CDR2 as FQDESV (reference sequence). Trimming removed 1 base from V and 7 bases from J; junction bases left unmatched: 5. This CDR3 reads CASSLGQGANTQYF. The CDR3 bases are TGTGCCAGCAGCTTAGGACAGGGTGCGAATACGCAGTATTTT.

This clone was seen a handful of times. This chain links TRBV19 with TRBJ1-2, with D unresolved. Trimming removed 3 bases at V and 2 bases at J, with 13 bases between. This CDR3 is built from 15 residues. The germline V gene has CDR1 LNHDA and CDR2 SQIVND (reference sequence). DNA of the CDR3: TGTGCCAGTAGTATGCTTCGTGTGGCAAACTATGGCTACACCTTC. Translated, it gives CASSMLRVANYGYTF.

The CDR3 spells CASSDVGGGNTIYF. The CDR3 region has the DNA TGTGCCAGCAGCGACGTGGGGGGTGGAAACACCATATATTTT. J is TRBJ1-3 and V is TRBV6-6; the D gene is possibly TRBD1 (5 bases). This CDR3 is built from 14 residues. V lost 6 bases and J 3 bases, leaving 12 bases between the germline ends. The germline gives CDR1 MNHNY, CDR2 SVGAGI (reference sequence).

J is TRBJ2-3 and V is TRBV5-1; D not resolved. CDR3 size: 14 residues. Per the germline V gene, CDR1 is SGHRS and CDR2 is YFSETQ. V was pared by 2 bases and J by 1 base, with 8 bases between. The CDR3 nucleotides read TGCGCCAGCAGCTTCTCGCCGGGCACAGATACGCAGTATTTT. Its protein product is CASSFSPGTDTQYF.

This chain joins TRBV11-2 and TRBJ2-7; D perhaps matches TRBD1 (6 bases). The CDR3 covers 15 residues. The V gene's germline CDR1 is SGHAT and CDR2 FQNNGV. V lost 5 bases and J lost 6, with 20 bases in between. CDR3 region: CASSPPQGRFSEQYF. The CDR3 coding sequence is TGTGCCAGCAGCCCCCCACAGGGCCGATTTTCCGAGCAGTACTTC.

A few counts support this clone. V gene TRBV6-5 combines with J gene TRBJ1-6, with 7 bases fitting TRBD1. From germline, CDR1 is MNHEY and CDR2 SVGAGI. Losses at the gene ends were 7 bases for V and 6 bases for J; bases not matched to a gene: 9. The CDR3 has 15 amino acids. CDR3 residues: CASIRTGTSNSPLHF. In DNA form, the CDR3 reads TGTGCCAGCATTCGGACAGGAACCTCTAATTCACCCCTCCACTTT.

In its sample, this clone ranks as medium-sized (0.01 to 0.1%). This chain joins TRBV4-1 and TRBJ1-1; D not resolved. Trimming took off 3 bases at V and 0 bases at J, with 11 bases between the two ends. This CDR3 region has 15 residues. The germline gives CDR1 MGHRA, CDR2 YSYEKL. This CDR3 reads CASSQTEIMNTEAFF. The CDR3 DNA sequence: TGCGCCAGCAGCCAGACGGAGATTATGAACACTGAAGCTTTCTTT.

This clone was detected only a few times. The chain links TRBV19 to TRBJ1-4, with no clear D. CDR3 size: 19 residues. The germline CDR1 and CDR2 sequences are LNHDA and SQIVND (reference sequence). V lost 2 bases and J 5 bases, leaving 24 bases between the germline ends. CDR3 amino acids: CASSIRVGSGHLRNEKLFF. In nucleotides, the CDR3 is TGTGCCAGTAGTATAAGGGTCGGGAGTGGTCATTTACGGAATGAAAAACTGTTTTTT.

This clone was detected only once. The chain combines TRBV5-1 with TRBJ2-7, with 8 bases that match TRBD1. CDR1 and CDR2 from the germline V gene are SGHRS and YFSETQ. The CDR3 covers 16 residues. The J segment lost 5 bases and the V segment lost 0 bases, leaving 10 bases of the junction unmatched. Written as DNA, the CDR3 is TGCGCCAGCAGCTTGGCCTGGCCAGGGGGCACAGACGAGCAGTACTTC. Amino acids: CASSLAWPGGTDEQYF.

The chain employs TRBV7-8 and TRBJ2-5; 8 bases are a match to TRBD2. Germline V gene lookup returns CDR1 SGHVS and CDR2 FQNEAQ. Trimming cost V 5 bases and J 0 bases; bases outside gene matches: 5. The CDR3 is 15 amino acids. This CDR3 is CASSPWRGDQETQYF. Written as DNA, the CDR3 is TGTGCCAGCAGCCCGTGGCGGGGGGACCAAGAGACCCAGTACTTC. The whole variable domain, filled in from reference TRBV7-8 and TRBJ2-5, reads GAGVSQSPRYKVAKRGQDVALRCDPISGHVSLFWYQQALGQGPEFLTYFQNEAQLDKSGLPSDRFFAERPEGSVSTLKIQRTQQEDSAVYLCASSPWRGDQETQYFGPGTRLLVL.

This sequence joins TRBV2 and TRBJ2-4; 9 bases match TRBD1. The V and J ends lost 2 bases and 6 bases, in that order; junction bases with no gene match: 5. CDR1 and CDR2 (germline): SNHLY, FYNNEI. The CDR3 is made up of 15 amino acids. The CDR3 DNA reads as TGTGCCAGCAGTGAATGGGGGACAGGGTTAAACATTCAGTACTTC. Its protein is CASSEWGTGLNIQYF.